Listed here are 28 T cell receptor beta chains from one sample, sequenced in a study of breast tumors, draining lymph nodes, adjacent tissues. In TCRdb, the multiplex PCR reads were re-called with MiXCR into one record per CDR3 protein. The table lists some 22,000 distinct CDR3 sequences, roughly two fifths of them singletons. The source material was breast tumor tissue. The receptor set was obtained from a female donor with breast cancer. Some clones in this sample may be carry-over from other donors' samples.

In the case of this clonotype: This CDR3 fails to terminate in the conserved phenylalanine or tryptophan, so it likely reflects a read error. Because the CDR3's place on the DNA is in doubt, the DNA is left out and the CDR3 is given as listed by TCRdb. CDR3 sequence: CASSLSGTL. The chain is built from TRBV3-2 and TRBJ1-2. TRBV3-2 is assigned pseudogene status. Counting both end residues, the CDR3 totals 9 amino acids.

This clonotype is medium-sized within its sample. The genes are TRBV20-1 and TRBJ2-3, with D hard to call. The CDR3 spans 13 residues. Germline assignment: CDR1 DFQATT and CDR2 SNEGSKA (reference sequence). Deletions cut 3 bases from V and 0 bases from J, with 7 bases between. The CDR3 coding sequence is TGCAGTGCTAGGGCAAAGAGCACAGATACGCAGTATTTT. It translates to CSARAKSTDTQYF.

The chain has TRBV2 and TRBJ2-3; the match to TRBD2 covers 9 bases. Trimming removed 7 bases from V and 6 bases from J; junction bases left unmatched: 14. This CDR3 is 16 amino acids long. CDR1 is SNHLY and CDR2 is FYNNEI in the germline V gene. The CDR3 region is CASIAPTSGFTDTQYF. As DNA, the CDR3 is TGTGCCAGCATCGCACCTACTAGCGGGTTCACGGATACGCAGTATTTT.

This clonotype is large by share. This chain connects TRBV7-9 to TRBJ2-3, with TRBD2 identical over 9 bases. The V gene's germline CDR1 is SEHNR and CDR2 FQNEAQ (reference sequence). The CDR3 is 17 amino acids. Trimming at V came to 8 bases and at J to 5 bases, leaving 17 bases not matched to a gene. The CDR3 nucleotides are TGTGCCAGCCGCGGAGGGAGGTTAGCGGGAGCAATAGATACGCAGTATTTT. This codes for CASRGGRLAGAIDTQYF.

The CDR3 reads CASSRRPQRGLTEAFF. CDR3 DNA sequence: TGTGCCAGCAGCCGCCGCCCCCAGAGGGGGCTGACTGAAGCTTTCTTT. The gene calls are TRBV11-2 and TRBJ1-1; 7 nucleotides align to TRBD1. This CDR3 comprises 16 residues. Germline CDR1 and CDR2: SGHAT and FQNNGV. The trim removed 5 bases at V and 5 bases at J, leaving 14 bases unmatched.

The rearrangement joins TRBV11-3 to TRBJ2-5, with a weak D call TRBD2 (6 bases). The CDR3 consists of 16 residues. Trimming stripped 6 bases from V and 4 bases from J, with 21 bases between. The germline V gene encodes CDR1 SGHNT and CDR2 YENEEA. The CDR3 loop reads CASSLEGQAVVETQYF. In nucleotides, the CDR3 is TGTGCCAGCAGTTTGGAGGGGCAGGCGGTAGTAGAGACCCAGTACTTC.

This chain joins TRBV14 and TRBJ1-4; a possible D gene is TRBD1 (6 bases). CDR3 length: 14 residues. The germline V gene has CDR1 SGHDN and CDR2 FVKESK. The germline V and J ends were trimmed by 4 bases and 8 bases, with 14 bases remaining between them. The chain's CDR3 is CASSLRGFGEKLFF. The CDR3, as DNA: TGTGCCAGCAGCCTAAGGGGGTTTGGAGAAAAACTGTTTTTT.

This clonotype was observed a few times. The chain employs TRBV7-9 and TRBJ2-3, with a tentative D call TRBD1 (5 bases). CDR3 length: 15 residues. V was clipped by 0 bases and J by 2 bases, with 9 bases between them. Per the germline V gene, CDR1 is SEHNR and CDR2 is FQNEAQ (reference sequence). The CDR3 bases are TGTGCCAGCAGCTTAGCTGCAGGGCCCACAGATACGCAGTATTTT. Its translation: CASSLAAGPTDTQYF.

The chain employs TRBV5-6 and TRBJ2-3; 7 bases are a match to TRBD1. CDR1 SGHDT and CDR2 YYEEEE come from the germline V gene. The CDR3 spans 17 residues. After removal of 2 bases from V and 0 bases from J, the junction contained 9 bases not matched to a gene. The DNA of the CDR3 is TGTGCCAGCAGCTTCGGGACAGAGGTTCCTAGCACAGATACGCAGTATTTT. Residues: CASSFGTEVPSTDTQYF.

This clonotype was detected only once. The gene calls are TRBV5-8 and TRBJ1-2; D is unclear. CDR1 is SGHTS, CDR2 YDEGEE, per germline. With 4 bases removed from V and 0 bases from J, the gap between germline ends came to 19 bases. The CDR3 runs to 17 residues. Written as DNA, the CDR3 is TGTGCCAGCAGCCCCCCAAATGGTCACAAGGCTAACTATGGCTACACCTTC. It translates to CASSPPNGHKANYGYTF.

The chain employs TRBV12-3 or TRBV12-4 and TRBJ2-5; D perhaps matches TRBD1 (6 bases). V dropped 5 bases and J dropped 4 bases, with 17 bases sitting between them. This CDR3 is built from 15 residues. This chain's CDR3 is CASSERAGVLETQYF. CDR3 coding DNA: TGTGCCAGCAGTGAAAGGGCAGGGGTTTTAGAGACCCAGTACTTC.

Many counts were recorded for this clonotype. V is TRBV5-1 and J is TRBJ2-7; 8 bases fit TRBD2. V trimming: 0 bases; J trimming: 2 bases; junction bases outside the gene matches: 4. The CDR3 is made up of 15 amino acids. Germline CDR1 SGHRS, CDR2 YFSETQ. CDR3 in DNA: TGCGCCAGCAGCTTGGCAAGCGGGGGCCCCTACGAGCAGTACTTC. Protein product: CASSLASGGPYEQYF.

Many counts were recorded for this clonotype. The chain couples TRBV29-1 to TRBJ2-1; D perhaps matches TRBD2 (5 bases). The CDR3 spans 15 residues. Per germline, CDR1 SQVTM and CDR2 ANQGSEA. The V gene lost 6 bases and the J gene lost 0 bases, with 15 bases spanning the gap. CDR3 bases: TGCAGCGTCGATACGGGAATGAGCTCCTACAATGAGCAGTTCTTC. It encodes CSVDTGMSSYNEQFF.

V gene TRBV20-1 combines with J gene TRBJ1-1, with 7 bases matching TRBD1. The CDR3 length is 13 residues. Trimming took 6 bases from V and 6 from J; bases not matched to a gene: 10. The V gene's germline CDR1 is DFQATT and CDR2 SNEGSKA (reference sequence). For the CDR3, the DNA is TGCAGTGCCCCTAGACAGGGAGGCCCTGAAGCTTTCTTT. This sequence encodes CSAPRQGGPEAFF.

This clonotype was recorded a few times. The V call is TRBV10-3, the J call TRBJ2-5; D gene ambiguous. The CDR3 totals 11 residues. V was pared by 2 bases and J by 3 bases, with 1 base between. Germline V gene lookup returns CDR1 ENHRY and CDR2 SYGVKD. This chain's CDR3 is CAISEKETQYF. The CDR3 DNA follows: TGTGCCATCAGTGAGAAAGAGACCCAGTACTTC.

As concerns this clonotype: The junction shows a germline mismatch at one end, possibly a read error. This chain joins TRBV7-2 and TRBJ1-3; 7 bases map to TRBD1. Germline-derived CDR1 and CDR2 are SGHTA and FQGNSA. The CDR3 sequence is 17 residues long. The DNA of the CDR3 is TGTGCCAGCAGCTACACAGGGGCCCCGAGCTCTGGAAACCCCATATATTTT. Translating gives CASSYTGAPSSGNPIYF.

This clonotype occurred a few times. The chain combines TRBV19 with TRBJ1-5; no reliable D call. The germline V and J ends were trimmed by 3 bases and 2 bases, with 14 bases remaining between them. The CDR3 is 16 amino acids. In germline, CDR1 is LNHDA, CDR2 SQIVND (reference sequence). The CDR3 sequence is CASSILGVLGNQPQHF. CDR3 nucleotides: TGTGCCAGTAGTATTCTCGGGGTATTGGGCAATCAGCCCCAGCATTTT.

The V and J genes are TRBV4-1 and TRBJ2-7, with no clear D. Between the trimmed V and J ends, which lost 1 base and 2 bases, there was a span of 12 bases. Per germline, CDR1 MGHRA and CDR2 YSYEKL. The CDR3 covers 15 residues. The CDR3 DNA sequence: TGCGCCAGCAGCCAAGGGTTGGGCAGAACCTACGAGCAGTACTTC. Its translation is CASSQGLGRTYEQYF.

At least ten counts were recorded for this clonotype. The chain joins TRBV10-3 to TRBJ1-2, with D unclear. Germline V gene lookup returns CDR1 ENHRY and CDR2 SYGVKD. V was trimmed by 10 bases and J by 2 bases, leaving 14 bases between them. This CDR3 comprises 13 residues. The CDR3 loop is CATHWRGNYGYTF. CDR3 coding DNA: TGTGCCACGCATTGGAGAGGGAACTATGGCTACACCTTC.

This clonotype qualifies as medium-sized. V is TRBV20-1 and J is TRBJ2-5, with D perhaps matching TRBD1 or TRBD2 (6 bases each). Germline V gene sequence: CDR1 DFQATT, CDR2 SNEGSKA (reference sequence). There are 12 residues in the CDR3. V was pared by 6 bases and J by 5 bases, with 13 bases between. The CDR3 DNA reads TGCAGTGCCGAAGGAGGGGGGGAGACCCAGTACTTC. It is translated as CSAEGGGETQYF.

In its sample, this clonotype was seen many times. This chain joins TRBV7-3 and TRBJ2-1, with 8 nucleotides matching TRBD1. With V trimmed by 4 bases and J by 9 bases, 8 bases remained unmatched. Germline V gene lookup returns CDR1 SGHTA and CDR2 FQGTGA. The CDR3 runs to 14 residues. This chain's CDR3 is CASSWAGGWIEQFF. In DNA form, the CDR3 reads TGTGCCAGCAGCTGGGCAGGGGGCTGGATTGAGCAGTTCTTC.

By proportion, this clonotype is medium-sized. The chain recombines TRBV7-2 with TRBJ2-3; D ambiguous. Germline CDR1 is SGHTA and CDR2 is FQGNSA. This CDR3 is built from 13 residues. The ends were cut back, 3 bases at V and 4 bases at J, with 8 bases in the middle. CDR3 loop: CASSFDRSDTQYF. The CDR3 nucleotides are TGTGCCAGCAGCTTTGACCGGTCAGATACGCAGTATTTT.

This clonotype appeared many times. The genes are TRBV7-9 and TRBJ1-2; 8 positions agree with TRBD1. The germline gives CDR1 SEHNR, CDR2 FQNEAQ (reference sequence). V shed 1 base, J shed 7 bases, and the junction held 8 bases outside the gene matches. The CDR3 totals 15 residues. CDR3 loop: CASSLVLAGGSGYTF. The CDR3 coding sequence is TGTGCCAGCAGCTTAGTTCTGGCAGGGGGCTCTGGCTACACCTTC.

The chain carries TRBV29-1 and TRBJ2-2; D is undetermined. From germline, CDR1 is SQVTM and CDR2 ANQGSEA. The CDR3 covers 12 residues. Trimming took off 4 bases at V and 4 bases at J, with 7 bases between the two ends. In DNA form, the CDR3 reads TGCAGCGTTGGGGGATTCACCGGGGAGCTGTTTTTT. It is translated as CSVGGFTGELFF.

The table lists this clonotype with a few counts. CDR3 protein: CASSQEYGGVYGYTF. The DNA for the CDR3 is TGCGCCAGCAGCCAAGAATACGGGGGGGTCTATGGCTACACCTTC. The rearrangement joins TRBV4-3 to TRBJ1-2, with D perhaps matching TRBD1 (5 bases). CDR1 is LGHNA, CDR2 YSLEER, per germline. The CDR3 length is 15 residues. Between the trimmed V and J ends, which lost 0 bases and 4 bases, there was a span of 12 bases.

This clonotype has only a few counts. V is TRBV9 and J is TRBJ2-1, with D possibly matching TRBD2 (5 bases). The CDR3 totals 15 residues. V shed 0 bases and J shed 4 bases, with 11 bases lying between them. Germline V gene data show CDR1 as SGDLS and CDR2 as YYNGEE. CDR3 bases: TGTGCCAGCAGCGTAGGGGGAAGAGGGTACAATGAGCAGTTCTTC. It specifies CASSVGGRGYNEQFF.

The chain employs TRBV4-2 and TRBJ2-7, with D unresolved. The CDR3 is 11 amino acids. CDR1 is LGHNA and CDR2 is YNFKEQ in the germline V gene. Trimming removed 2 bases from V and 6 bases from J, with 5 bases in between. CDR3 coding DNA: TGTGCCAGCAGCCAAAGTTCCGAGCAGTACTTC. It yields the protein CASSQSSEQYF.

This clonotype came up many times. The genes are TRBV14 and TRBJ1-6; D might be TRBD1 (6 bases). The CDR3 consists of 19 residues. V gave up 0 bases and J gave up 3 bases, with 18 bases separating them. Germline values: CDR1 SGHDN, CDR2 FVKESK. The CDR3 here is CASSQDVIGGALYNSPLHF. The CDR3 DNA reads TGTGCCAGCAGCCAAGATGTGATTGGGGGGGCGCTCTATAATTCACCCCTCCACTTT.